What follows describes a single T cell receptor (beta chain). The antigen it binds to is not known. No quality values exist for individual bases; no much larger clone is one base distant. The cohort comprised around 700 healthy bone marrow donors. Cohort members were all nominally healthy when sampled, although unrecorded immune exposures were likely present. The donor was CMV seropositive and was included in the group of 289 seropositive cohort members. Each donor provided a peripheral blood sample, and peripheral blood mononuclear cells were used for TCR beta sequencing. Genomic DNA extraction from the blood cell samples was performed with the Qiagen DNeasy Blood Extraction Kit. This entry comes from a study of cytomegalovirus exposure and HLA in healthy donors (dated by TCRdb to 2016 to 2017). Describing the broader study: An earlier analysis of approximately 590 of the donors reported approximately 300 Gb of sequence data and roughly 110 million unique TCR beta sequences from about 179 million T cells. To predict cytomegalovirus infection status, the study brought together high-throughput TCR immunosequencing, statistical association of individual TCRs with disease status, and machine learning. Genome-wide SNP genotypes for about three fifths of the roughly 700 donors were used in a later genetic analysis, which treated that subset as a discovery cohort. HLA typing covered class I and class II loci at four-digit resolution. Donor age, sex, ethnicity and CMV serostatus were compiled together with the repertoire data. About 5 DR-DQ haplotypes were handled as single units for association and clustering, since linkage in the cohort was strong. Every discovery cohort repertoire had been produced on one sequencing platform. The later analysis used no new phenotypic data to find candidate immune exposures, relying instead on TCR beta sequences and their occurrence across donors. The aim of the study was to test whether cataloging public T cell receptors could identify signatures of past pathogen exposure. To study patterns of TCR occurrence, a later analysis re-analyzed previously published TCR beta repertoires from 600 to 750 donors and added high-resolution HLA genotyping. Approximately 310 gigabases of sequencing data and some 85 million unique TCR sequences were included in an early release covering around 600 HLA-typed donors. The study profiled the T cell repertoires of under 850 subjects by immunosequencing and related them to cytomegalovirus serostatus. The number of typed donors differed by locus: roughly 629-640 for A, B, C, DRB1 and DQB1; 500 to 550 for DQA1; about 600 for DPA1; and about 450 for DPB1. Among some 400 genotyped donors of the cohort, an average of about 240,000 unique TCR beta nucleotide sequences were sequenced per donor, roughly 20% of them non-productive. The genetic ancestry cluster associated with self-reported Caucasian donors included 81% of the roughly 400 genotyped donors. To decide whether each TCR beta V gene segment behaved as functional or pseudogenic, an earlier analysis of nearly 600 of the donors relied on high-throughput TCR beta sequencing. In addition to the first cohort of approximately 670 subjects, a separate validation cohort of 120 different subjects was used.

Trimming costs V 3 bases and J 6 bases, and their ends lie 12 bases apart. Looking up the germline V gene yields CDR1 SQVTM and CDR2 ANQGSEA. Its CDR3 holds 12 amino acids, cysteine through phenylalanine. Solely the CDR3 DNA is kept, with 36 bases framed from the first base. Libraries were constructed by the immunoSEQ multiplex PCR assay. A mixture of 60 forward primers for TCR Vbeta segments and 13 reverse primers for TCR Jbeta segments was used in the multiplex PCR. A multiplex PCR assay on genomic DNA amplified the CDR3 region of rearranged TCR beta genes. On the Illumina HiSeq System, the amplified TCR beta libraries were sequenced as 87-base-pair reads. Per the source publication's procedure: A later analysis tallied around 80 million unique TCR beta chains across the 650 to 750 repertoires, and approximately 12 million of those chains were shared by two or more donors. To remove PCR and sequencing errors, raw reads were error-corrected and collapsed into unique sequences using a nearest-neighbor algorithm that merged closely related sequences. Alignment of CDR3 sequences to IMGT reference sequences was used to assign V, D and J gene segments. Each retained sequence needed at least a six-nucleotide match to both a V gene segment and a J gene segment. A rearrangement was called productive if the CDR3 had no stop codons and remained in frame with V and J, and every other rearrangement was called non-productive. Following IMGT convention, CDR3 was defined as the stretch from the second conserved V-encoded cysteine to the conserved J-encoded phenylalanine. The earlier analysis of about 530 of the donors excluded any sequence lacking an unambiguous match to a single V gene segment. In an earlier analysis of several hundred of the donors, V segments were called functional above 56.7% productive rearrangements and were called segregating when the between-donor standard deviation exceeded 5%. A statistical classification framework was developed to diagnose cytomegalovirus status using the catalog of TCR beta chain sequences. In a later analysis, V and J genes were assigned by comparing TCR nucleotide sequences against IMGT/GENE-DB human TR gene sequences. The TCRdist pipeline was used in a later analysis to assign CDR3 sequences and most-parsimonious VDJ recombination scenarios. In a later analysis, each TCR beta chain was defined by its CDR3 amino acid sequence together with its V-gene family, and reads lacking a unique V-gene family were excluded. In a later analysis, fewer than 600 highly shared, low-generation-probability nucleotide sequences were removed to address suspected cross-contamination and a sequencing artifact. A later analysis calculated a clonal expansion index for each public chain from normalized within-repertoire ranks of inferred template counts. A later analysis computed generation probabilities with a VDJ recombination model fitted to out-of-frame rearrangements, and checked the results against IGoR. Hypergeometric tests were used in a later analysis to score TCR-TCR, TCR-HLA and TCR-CMV co-occurrence, with a repertoire-size bias correction applied to the TCR pairs. In a later analysis, false discovery rates were estimated by permuting HLA or CMV assignments 20 times. A later analysis grouped co-occurring TCRs with DBSCAN, adding TCRdist sequence similarity when clustering within HLA-allele-positive subsets. Repertoires with fewer than 30,000 or more than 120,000 public chains, plus five repertoires with anomalous nucleotide sharing, were excluded from co-occurrence clustering. TCRdb took over this immuneACCESS table, retaining in-frame rearrangements with V and J assigned. Such tables are incomplete; in checked studies, under half of the missing clones stem from an unresolved V gene, and the remainder is unexplained. The V and J calls and the clone size are those of that table, but D and trimming were determined from the DNA. The sample yields approximately 120,000 clones; more than 70% were counted once. Together, the top ten hold 6.7% of the sample.

The research as a whole found: A later analysis found that TCR association rates varied across HLA loci, with DRB1 alleles showing the most associated TCRs and HLA-C alleles the fewest. The classifier was reported to diagnose cytomegalovirus status with high specificity and sensitivity in both the original and validation cohorts. Correlated functional status among segregating V segments might reflect linkage disequilibrium, but an unknown experimental factor could not be ruled out. Because counts were too low, around 18 rarely observed V segments, including chromosome 9 orphons, were left out of the earlier analysis of several hundred of the donors. The study gave a list of 150 to 200 TCR beta chains associated with cytomegalovirus. A later analysis found that most CMV-associated TCR beta chains appeared HLA-restricted, with HLA associations seemingly driven largely by CMV exposure. The authors suggested that the approach could potentially be generalized to other disease states and immunological phenotypes. According to a later analysis, parvovirus B19, influenza, CMV and Epstein-Barr virus appeared linked to several top co-occurrence clusters. Some IMGT-functional V segments, including TRBV6-2 and TRBV6-3, could not be told apart with the 87-base-pair reads, so those segments were excluded. The presence/absence analyses assumed that sequencing depth was roughly uniform across donors, and that assumption may not be true. An association between a missense DCLRE1C variant and V-gene and J-gene trimming of TCR beta chains was found in a later genetic analysis and replicated in an independent cohort. HLA typing was unavailable for some donors at each locus, so association tests used only the typed subset. A group of highly shared sequence variants was considered likely to be a technical artifact of the sequencing pipeline. A later genetic analysis reported fewer N-insertions in productive TCRs among donors in an Asian-associated ancestry cluster than the roughly 670-donor mean. A later analysis found that HLA-associated TCR beta chains were more clonally expanded and had lower generation probabilities than equally common non-associated chains. In vitro tests confirmed that a few of the cytomegalovirus-associated TCR beta chains recognize cytomegalovirus antigens. The cohort was sequenced for TCR beta chains only, and without alpha or paired-chain data the features that could be detected were limited. An earlier analysis of around 600 of the donors showed that most TCR beta V segments appeared in productive rearrangements either about 87% or about 30% of the time, which broadly matched IMGT annotations. For the cohort, immune exposure information was limited to CMV serostatus. In a later analysis, 16,951 TCR beta sequences were associated with specific HLA alleles at a false discovery rate of 0.05. A further reported finding was that TCR beta sequences accurately predicted the HLA-A and HLA-B alleles for most subjects in the first cohort. While some public TCRs were present in many individuals, most TCR sequences turned up only very rarely across donors. When HLA alleles, especially DR and DQ, strongly co-occurred, TCR associations were difficult to assign to individual alleles.

The chain joins TRBV29-1 to TRBJ2-7, with the D segment identity uncertain. This clonotype was obtained from a woman aged 25 to 45 in good health and CMV-seropositive. The sample consisted of PBMCs. The DNA sequence is given as TGCAGCGTTGACTACGACAACGGCGAGCAGTACTTC. Its translation reads: CSVDYDNGEQYF.